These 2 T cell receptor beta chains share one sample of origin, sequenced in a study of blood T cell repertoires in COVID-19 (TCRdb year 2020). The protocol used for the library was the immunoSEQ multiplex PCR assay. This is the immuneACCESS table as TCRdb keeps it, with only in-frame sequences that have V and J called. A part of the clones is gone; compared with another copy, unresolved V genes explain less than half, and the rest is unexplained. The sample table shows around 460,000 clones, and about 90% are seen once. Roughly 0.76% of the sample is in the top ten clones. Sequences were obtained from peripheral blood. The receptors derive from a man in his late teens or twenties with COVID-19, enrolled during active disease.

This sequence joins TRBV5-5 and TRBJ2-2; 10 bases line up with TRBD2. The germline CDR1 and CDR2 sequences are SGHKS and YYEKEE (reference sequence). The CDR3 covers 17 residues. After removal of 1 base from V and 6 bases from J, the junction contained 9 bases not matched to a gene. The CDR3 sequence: CASSLSLAGPWAGELFF. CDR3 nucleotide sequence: TGTGCCAGCAGCTTGTCACTAGCGGGACCCTGGGCCGGGGAGCTGTTTTTT.

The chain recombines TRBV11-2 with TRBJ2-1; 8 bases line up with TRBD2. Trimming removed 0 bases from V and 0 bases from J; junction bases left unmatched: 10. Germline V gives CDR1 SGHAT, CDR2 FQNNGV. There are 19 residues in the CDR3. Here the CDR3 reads CASSLDSWLAGHSYNEQFF. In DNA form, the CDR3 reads TGTGCCAGCAGCTTAGATTCATGGCTAGCGGGTCACTCCTACAATGAGCAGTTCTTC.